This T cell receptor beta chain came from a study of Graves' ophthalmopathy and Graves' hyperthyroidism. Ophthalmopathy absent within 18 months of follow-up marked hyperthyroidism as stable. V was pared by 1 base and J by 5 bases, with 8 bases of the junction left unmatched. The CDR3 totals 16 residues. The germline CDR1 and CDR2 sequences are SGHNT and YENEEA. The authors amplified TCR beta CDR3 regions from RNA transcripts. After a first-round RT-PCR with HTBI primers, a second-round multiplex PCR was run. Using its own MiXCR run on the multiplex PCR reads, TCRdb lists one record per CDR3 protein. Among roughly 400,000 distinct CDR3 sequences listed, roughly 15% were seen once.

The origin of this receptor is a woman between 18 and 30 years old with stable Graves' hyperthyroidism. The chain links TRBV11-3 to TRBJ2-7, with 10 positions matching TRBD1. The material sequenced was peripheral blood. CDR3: CASSLVKGTGAHEQYF. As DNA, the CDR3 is TGTGCCAGCAGCTTAGTGAAAGGGACAGGGGCCCACGAGCAGTACTTC.